The T cell receptor beta chain described here comes from a study of T cell repertoires in ileal Crohn's disease. Study as a whole: Around 40% were active smokers at surgery; median disease duration was around 7.9 years. Biopsies of the neoterminal ileum at postoperative colonoscopy form M6 samples. Study-level results: Endoscopy was done a median roughly 6.9 months after surgery.

V was cut by 4 bases and J by 6 bases, with 15 bases left in between. Germline V gene sequence: CDR1 SEHNR, CDR2 FQNEAQ (reference sequence). The CDR3 has 15 amino acids. Sequencing was performed with immunoSEQ multiplex PCR; in TCRdb, only in-frame clones are kept and a portion is missing. The sample has some 9,400 clones; around 80% are singletons. A word on this clone: Antigen specificity is unknown. A read error is likely, as this CDR3 ends without the conserved phenylalanine or tryptophan.

As for time point: neoterminal ileum biopsy at postoperative endoscopy, about 6 months after surgery. Included were adult ileal or ileocolonic Crohn's patients indicated for ileocolonic resection. This sequence joins TRBV7-9 and TRBJ2-2, with D perhaps matching TRBD2 (6 bases). This TCR was sampled from an adult with Crohn's disease. The sample comprised ileal tissue. The CDR3 region has the DNA TGTGCCAGCAGCTCTCCTAGCGTTGGGGCCGGGGAGCTGTTTTCT. It specifies CASSSPSVGAGELFS.